The entry that follows covers one T cell receptor (beta chain) sequence. Its antigen is unidentified. This sample is part of a study of T cells in Graves' hyperthyroidism and ophthalmopathy. This CDR3 has 16 amino acids. Germline V gene sequence: CDR1 SGHRS, CDR2 YFSETQ. Deletions cut 2 bases from V and 2 bases from J, with 16 bases between. RNA transcripts served as the template for amplifying TCR beta CDR3 regions. TCR CDR3 regions were first amplified by RT-PCR with HTBI primers. TCRdb analysed the multiplex PCR reads with MiXCR anew, one entry per CDR3 protein. The sample has about 400,000 distinct CDR3 sequences, approximately 16% seen once. Study-wide results and limits: Progression to ophthalmopathy was predicted a median of approximately 6.4 months early.

Sequencing used blood. The chain joins TRBV5-1 to TRBJ2-5; possibly TRBD1 for D (6 bases). The TCR originated in a woman between 55 and 75 years old with Graves' ophthalmopathy. The CDR3 region is CASSLPRDTYQETQYF. The DNA of the CDR3 is TGCGCCAGCAGCTTACCCCGGGACACCTATCAAGAGACCCAGTACTTC.